This note documents a single TCR beta chain sequence. The antigen is unknown. The CDR3 sequence is 12 residues long. Deletions cut 3 bases from V and 3 bases from J, with 4 bases between. Germline V gene sequence: CDR1 MGHRA, CDR2 YSYEKL. This sample was taken from a study of T cell repertoires in cytomegalovirus infection. TCRdb reanalysed the reads using MiXCR and keeps one entry per CDR3 protein. The profile shows 700,000 to 950,000 distinct CDR3 sequences, approximately 29% of them singletons. This TCR derives from a human donor in good health (CMV status not recorded). Some clones in this sample may be carry-over from other donors' samples. The chain carries TRBV4-1 and TRBJ2-3; D gene ambiguous. The sample in question was cultured CD8+ T cells from PBMCs, obtained from culture after CMV antigen stimulation. The CDR3 region is CASSHQTDTQYF. In nucleotides, the CDR3 is TGCGCCAGCAGCCACCAAACAGATACGCAGTATTTT.